The rows below give T cell receptor beta chains drawn from one sample of a study of metastatic and nonmetastatic thyroid tumors. TCRdb reprocessed the PCR reads using MiXCR. The sample gives over 20,000 clones, 16% of which show up once; more than 9% is in the top ten. Sequencing was performed on tumor tissue. All receptors derive from a female donor with papillary thyroid cancer or a benign thyroid nodule (not recorded which). Some clones in this sample may be carry-over from other donors' samples. CDR3s include the opening cysteine and the closing phenylalanine or tryptophan. D genes are given only for firm matches. The listing skips clone size in some rows; elsewhere it reads once, few, many or a size class.

TRBV29-1	-	many	TRBJ1-2	TGCAGCGTTCCGGGGACACTCTATGGCTACACCTTC	CSVPGTLYGYTF
TRBV2	-	medium-sized	TRBJ1-1	TGTGCCAGCAGTGAGGTTGTGAACACTGAAGCTTTCTTT	CASSEVVNTEAFF
TRBV19	-	many	TRBJ2-1	TGTGCCAGTACCCCCCTGGACCACAACGAGCAGTTCTTC	CASTPLDHNEQFF
TRBV28	-	-	TRBJ2-7	TGTGCCAGCAGTCCAACAGGTGGCTTTAACTACGAGCAGTACTTC	CASSPTGGFNYEQYF
TRBV12-3/TRBV12-4	-	medium-sized	TRBJ2-7	TGTGCCAGCAGTTTAGCGTTCAGCTACGAGCAGTACTTC	CASSLAFSYEQYF
TRBV11-2	-	many	TRBJ2-3	TGTGCCAGCAGCTTAGTTGGAGGTGGGACCTCCACAGATACGCAGTATTTT	CASSLVGGGTSTDTQYF
TRBV6-2/TRBV6-3	-	few	TRBJ1-2	TGTGCCAGCAGTTACACCTGGAAGGGGGACTATGGCTACACCTTC	CASSYTWKGDYGYTF
TRBV4-1	-	many	TRBJ1-1	TGCGCCAGCAGCCAAGAGGGCGGGACCACTGAAGCTTTCTTT	CASSQEGGTTEAFF
TRBV12-3/TRBV12-4	-	many	TRBJ1-3	TGTGCCAGCAGTTTAACGGCAAACACCATATATTTT	CASSLTANTIYF
TRBV3-1	-	many	TRBJ1-1	TGTGCCAGCAGCCCCCGCGGAGGGGCGCTGGCTTTCTTT	CASSPRGGALAFF